Following are 18 T cell receptor beta chains from one sample sequenced in a study of shared clonotypes between healthy human individuals (dated by TCRdb to 2020 to 2022). Library preparation used the immunoSEQ multiplex PCR assay. Imported from immuneACCESS, the table was reduced by TCRdb to in-frame sequences with V and J called. These copies leave out some clones; in studies compared against another copy, an unresolved V gene accounts for under half, and the cause of the remainder is not known. The sample table shows about 1 million clones, and roughly 70% are seen once. The ten largest clonotypes hold around 1.4% of the sample. Specimen: memory CD4+ T cells sorted from blood. The cell subset or site label, read with the paper, signifies: CD45RA-negative fraction. These receptor sequences come from a man aged 18 to 35 in good health.

This clone was seen more than once but under ten times. Within the sample, other DNA sequences also encode this same CDR3. The rearrangement links TRBV10-1 to TRBJ1-1; D call uncertain. This CDR3 region has 13 residues. Deletions cut 0 bases from V and 5 bases from J, with 7 bases between. From germline, CDR1 is WNHNN and CDR2 SYGVQD (reference sequence). CDR3 sequence: CASSESGRTEAFF. CDR3 sequence (DNA): TGCGCCAGCAGTGAGTCCGGTAGAACTGAAGCTTTCTTT.

V usage is TRBV5-1 and J usage is TRBJ2-5, with D uncertain. Trimming cost V 4 bases and J 2 bases, with 12 bases left between them. Germline CDR1 SGHRS, CDR2 YFSETQ. The CDR3 contains 14 residues. This chain's CDR3 is CASSPIDSQETQYF. CDR3 bases: TGCGCCAGCAGCCCCATTGATAGTCAAGAGACCCAGTACTTC.

This chain connects TRBV7-8 to TRBJ2-3; D might be TRBD2 (5 bases). The CDR3 spans 15 residues. V lost 5 bases to trimming and J lost 6 bases, with 18 bases between them. CDR1 and CDR2 (germline): SGHVS, FQNEAQ. CDR3 DNA: TGTGCCAGCAGCACCCCCCTTAGCCGGGGTGATACGCAGTATTTT. Translation: CASSTPLSRGDTQYF.

The chain uses TRBV7-9 and TRBJ2-5; 7 bases fit TRBD1. Unmatched junction bases numbered 8, after V lost 5 bases and J lost 5 bases. Germline CDR1 SEHNR, CDR2 FQNEAQ (reference sequence). The CDR3 is 14 amino acids. The CDR3 nucleotides read TGTGCCAGCAGCCTCGTGTTGGGACAGGAGACCCAGTACTTC. This encodes CASSLVLGQETQYF.

This rearrangement joins TRBV11-2 to TRBJ2-7; D is uncertain. This CDR3 is built from 13 residues. V was trimmed by 7 bases and J by 4 bases, leaving 14 bases between them. The V gene's germline CDR1 is SGHAT and CDR2 FQNNGV. This CDR3 reads CASTFSAAYEQYF. CDR3 nucleotides: TGTGCCAGCACCTTCTCCGCCGCTTACGAGCAGTACTTC.

The gene calls are TRBV7-9 and TRBJ2-7; TRBD1 is a possible D gene (6 bases). CDR1 SEHNR and CDR2 FQNEAQ come from the germline V gene (reference sequence). V was trimmed by 3 bases and J by 7 bases, leaving 13 bases between them. This CDR3 is 13 amino acids long. CDR3 nucleotide sequence: TGTGCCAGCAGCTTGCCGGATAGGGGGGAGCAGTACTTC. This encodes CASSLPDRGEQYF. Combining the CDR3 with reference TRBV7-9 and TRBJ2-7 gives the whole variable domain DTGVSQNPRHKITKRGQNVTFRCDPISEHNRLYWYRQTLGQGPEFLTYFQNEAQLEKSRLLSDRFSAERPKGSFSTLEIQRTEQGDSAMYLCASSLPDRGEQYFGPGTRLTVT.

V gene TRBV18 combines with J gene TRBJ2-5, with no clear D. The CDR3 covers 14 residues. V was cut by 8 bases and J by 5 bases, with 18 bases left in between. Per the germline V gene, CDR1 is KGHSH and CDR2 is LQKENI. This chain's CDR3 is CASAPAQIKETQYF. The CDR3 nucleotides are TGTGCCAGCGCTCCGGCACAAATAAAGGAGACCCAGTACTTC.

The chain employs TRBV27 and TRBJ2-6, with D unresolved. The length of the CDR3 is 17 residues. The germline CDR1 and CDR2 sequences are MNHEY and SMNVEV (reference sequence). The V end lost 2 bases, the J end lost 0 bases, and 11 bases lay between the germline ends. Here the CDR3 DNA reads TGTGCCAGCAGTTTAACCTTGCAGTTCTCTGGGGCCAACGTCCTGACTTTC. Translation: CASSLTLQFSGANVLTF.

The V gene is TRBV2, the J gene TRBJ1-4, with D possibly being TRBD1 (5 bases). V shed 11 bases and J shed 0 bases, with 13 bases lying between them. The CDR3 is 14 residues long. Germline loops: CDR1 SNHLY, CDR2 FYNNEI. CDR3 in amino acids: CAGRRASTNEKLFF. The CDR3 DNA reads as TGTGCCGGGCGCAGGGCCTCAACTAATGAAAAACTGTTTTTT. Supplemented by reference TRBV2 and TRBJ1-4, the full variable domain reads EPEVTQTPSHQVTQMGQEVILRCVPISNHLYFYWYRQILGQKVEFLVSFYNNEISEKSEIFDDQFSVERPDGSNFTLKIRSTKLEDSAMYFCAGRRASTNEKLFFGSGTQLSVL.

A single count supports this clone. The chain recombines TRBV7-2 with TRBJ1-6, with D possibly matching TRBD1 (5 bases). The V gene's germline CDR1 is SGHTA and CDR2 FQGNSA. The CDR3 has 18 amino acids. Trimming took off 5 bases at V and 1 base at J, with 18 bases between the two ends. The DNA for the CDR3 is TGTGCCAGCAGCAAGAGGGGAACAGCTGCGTCCTATAATTCACCCCTCCACTTT. Translated, it gives CASSKRGTAASYNSPLHF.

This clone was seen a handful of times. The rearrangement links TRBV10-3 to TRBJ2-5; perhaps TRBD2 as D (5 bases). The CDR3 totals 13 residues. The V end was cut by 10 bases, the J end by 0 bases, with 12 bases between. The germline gives CDR1 ENHRY, CDR2 SYGVKD. The CDR3 DNA reads TGTGCCAGCGCGGGCGGGTACCAAGAGACCCAGTACTTC. Protein: CASAGGYQETQYF.

This clone was found a few times. The chain uses TRBV4-3 and TRBJ2-2; D may be TRBD2 (6 bases). The CDR3 loop spans 16 amino acids. V lost 3 bases and J 4 bases, leaving 15 bases between the germline ends. Germline CDR1 is LGHNA and CDR2 is YSLEER. The CDR3 bases are TGCGCCAGCAGCCAGGACTCCGGAGGGCGCACCGGGGAGCTGTTTTTT. The encoded protein is CASSQDSGGRTGELFF.

The CDR3 spells CASSLSIAAYEQYF. For the CDR3, the DNA is TGTGCCAGCAGCTTAAGCATAGCCGCTTACGAGCAGTACTTC. This rearrangement joins TRBV7-2 to TRBJ2-7; D not certain. The CDR3 is made up of 14 amino acids. Per the germline V gene, CDR1 is SGHTA and CDR2 is FQGNSA. The V gene lost 2 bases and the J gene lost 4 bases, with 12 bases spanning the gap. Looking up the rest from reference TRBV7-2 and TRBJ2-7 gives the full variable domain: GAGVSQSPSNKVTEKGKDVELRCDPISGHTALYWYRQSLGQGLEFLIYFQGNSAPDKSGLPSDRFSAERTGGSVSTLTIQRTQQEDSAVYLCASSLSIAAYEQYFGPGTRLTVT.

This clone was counted a few times. The V call is TRBV11-3, the J call TRBJ2-5, with 10 bases that match TRBD1. After removal of 3 bases from V and 3 bases from J, the junction contained 10 bases not matched to a gene. Germline CDR1 and CDR2: SGHNT and YENEEA. This CDR3 spans 17 amino acids. The CDR3 sequence: CASSFGVRQGAEETQYF. DNA for the CDR3: TGTGCCAGCAGCTTCGGCGTAAGACAGGGGGCTGAAGAGACCCAGTACTTC. Complete variable domain (other parts from reference TRBV11-3 and TRBJ2-5): EAGVVQSPRYKIIEKKQPVAFWCNPISGHNTLYWYLQNLGQGPELLIRYENEEAVDDSQLPKDRFSAERLKGVDSTLKIQPAELGDSAVYLCASSFGVRQGAEETQYFGPGTRLLVL.

V and J are TRBV10-2 and TRBJ2-2, with TRBD2 identical over 9 bases. With 6 bases clipped from V and 1 base from J, the junction kept 0 bases outside the gene matches. Germline V gives CDR1 WSHSY, CDR2 SAAADI. This CDR3 is 14 amino acids long. This CDR3 is CASRAGGNTGELFF. The CDR3, as DNA: TGCGCCAGCAGAGCGGGGGGGAACACCGGGGAGCTGTTTTTT.

V is TRBV5-1 and J is TRBJ1-1, with 9 bases lining up with TRBD1. The germline gives CDR1 SGHRS, CDR2 YFSETQ. Unmatched junction bases numbered 8, after V lost 4 bases and J lost 4 bases. This CDR3 is built from 15 residues. The CDR3: CASSISGTGITEAFF. CDR3 sequence (DNA): TGCGCCAGCAGCATCTCCGGGACAGGGATCACTGAAGCTTTCTTT.

The CDR3, as DNA: TGTGCCAGCAGCTTTAGCGGGGCTAGAACGCAGTATTTT. This translates into CASSFSGARTQYF. This chain links TRBV11-2 with TRBJ2-3; 8 nucleotides line up with TRBD2. CDR1 is SGHAT and CDR2 is FQNNGV in the germline V gene. The CDR3 consists of 13 residues. J was trimmed by 9 bases and V by 3 bases; bases with no gene match: 5.

The V and J genes are TRBV5-1 and TRBJ1-4; unclear D gene. Trimming took 2 bases from V and 0 from J, leaving 2 bases between them. Germline V gene lookup returns CDR1 SGHRS and CDR2 YFSETQ. The length of the CDR3 is 13 residues. CDR3 nucleotide sequence: TGCGCCAGCAGCTTCGCAACTAATGAAAAACTGTTTTTT. It codes for CASSFATNEKLFF.